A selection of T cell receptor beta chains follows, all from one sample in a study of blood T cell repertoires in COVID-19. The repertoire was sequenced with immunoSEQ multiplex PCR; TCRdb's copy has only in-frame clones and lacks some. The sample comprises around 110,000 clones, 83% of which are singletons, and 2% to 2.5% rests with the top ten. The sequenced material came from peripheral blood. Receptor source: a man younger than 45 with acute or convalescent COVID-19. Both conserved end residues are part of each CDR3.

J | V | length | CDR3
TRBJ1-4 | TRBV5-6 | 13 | CASSFLTEEKLFF
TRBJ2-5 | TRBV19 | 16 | CASSPGTGSGSETQYF
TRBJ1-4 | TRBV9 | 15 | CASSVGSLRNEKLFF
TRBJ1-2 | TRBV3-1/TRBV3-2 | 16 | CASSLRDRDMEYGYTF
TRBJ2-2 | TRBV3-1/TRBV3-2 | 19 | CASSHIPQGANKNTGELFF
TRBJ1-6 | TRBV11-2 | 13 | CASGAVYNSPLHF
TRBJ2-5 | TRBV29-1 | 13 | CSVEKTSWETQYF
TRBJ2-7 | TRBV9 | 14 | CASSARWEVHEQYF
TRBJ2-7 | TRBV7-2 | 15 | CASSSRTSGVYEQYF
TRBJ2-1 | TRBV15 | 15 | CATSRVREGYNEQFF